This T cell receptor (beta chain) was captured by sequencing in a study of blood T cell repertoires in COVID-19 (TCRdb year 2020). About the full investigation: Samples from collaborators originated in the United States, Italy and Spain and spanned both the acute and convalescent phases of COVID-19. The prospective study material was composed of cDNA or gDNA derived from T cells, B-cell-depleted T cells, or PBMCs. Deeply sampled blood TCRbeta repertoires from subjects exposed to, actively infected with, or recovered from COVID-19 were included in the dataset. A freely available public database, intended as a resource for researchers studying the immune response to SARS-CoV-2, is where the repertoires were released. The samples were drawn from the first 160 participants of the ongoing ImmuneRACE study and from some 1,300 subjects provided by 6 global collaborators. The sample metadata nearly always contained a de-identified subject ID, COVID-19 status, age in years and sex. Where available, HLA class I and class II types were taken from metadata supplied by the sample provider and were not determined by assay-based typing. Broader findings and caveats from the paper: Clinical and demographic metadata were provided uncurated, with the amount varying by source and participant.

This clone occurred a few times. Its target antigen remains unknown. No much larger clone exists at a distance of one base, and base qualities are not known. Inclusive of the bounding cysteine and phenylalanine, the CDR3 is 16 residues long. CDR3 DNA only is kept here, 48 bases in frame from base 1. CDR1 SGHRS and CDR2 YFSETQ were looked up in the germline V gene. V trim: 4 bases; J trim: 6 bases; unmatched bases: 14. Whole blood was collected in K2EDTA tubes by collaborating institutions according to the institutions' own protocols. Collaborator samples were shipped for TCRbeta analysis as frozen whole blood, isolated PBMCs, or DNA extracted from either sample type. TCRbeta CDR3 regions were amplified from genomic DNA by means of the immunoSEQ Assay, a bias-controlled multiplex PCR. The study's own analysis went as follows. The number of nucleated cells in each sample was estimated by amplification of reference gene primers within the assay. To quantify the absolute abundance of each unique TCRbeta CDR3 rearrangement, sequence reads were collapsed and filtered. Productive Simpson clonality was computed per sample as the square root of Simpson's diversity index over productive rearrangements. TCRdb provides this immuneACCESS table in a form limited to in-frame rearrangements. Some clones are lacking; in checked studies, under half of them reflect an unresolved V gene, and why the rest are absent is not known. The V and J calls and clone size come from that table; D and trimming were worked out from the DNA. Present in this sample are 150,000 to 200,000 clones, about 86% of which were seen just once. The ten largest clones take up roughly 8.2% of the sample.

This chain is built from TRBV5-1 and TRBJ2-3, with 7 bases aligning to TRBD1. Sequences were obtained from peripheral blood. This sequence originates from a man between 60 and 75 years old with acute or convalescent COVID-19. The CDR3 loop reads CASSPRVDRAGDTQYF. At the DNA level, the sequence is TGCGCCAGCAGCCCTCGGGTCGACAGGGCTGGGGATACGCAGTATTTT. Joined to the reference TRBV5-1 and TRBJ2-3 proteins, this CDR3 gives the full variable domain: KAGVTQTPRYLIKTRGQQVTLSCSPISGHRSVSWYQQTPGQGLQFLFEYFSETQRNKGNFPGRFSGRQFSNSRSEMNVSTLELGDSALYLCASSPRVDRAGDTQYFGPGTRLTVL.